The sample holds one count of the clone carrying this TCR beta chain. The CDR3 is 15 amino acids. The germline CDR1 and CDR2 sequences are SGHRS and YFSETQ. Trimming took off 4 bases at V and 4 bases at J, with 17 bases between the two ends. Sequenced by immunoSEQ multiplex PCR; TCRdb stores in-frame clones only, minus some. The sample consists of 220,000 or so clones, 80% to 85% of them appearing once. The sample comes from a study of blood T cell repertoires in COVID-19. Study-wide background: The study drew acute and convalescent COVID-19 samples from the United States, Italy and Spain.

The sequenced material came from peripheral blood. This clonotype was obtained from a woman in her 30s who had recovered from COVID-19. J is TRBJ1-2 and V is TRBV5-1; D remains unclear. In nucleotides, the CDR3 is TGCGCCAGCAGCCTGAATGAGGGCAGAGGCTATGGCTACACCTTC. Protein product: CASSLNEGRGYGYTF.